This TCR beta chain was captured by sequencing in a study of T cell repertoires in cytomegalovirus infection. This CDR3 is 12 amino acids long. The germline V gene encodes CDR1 SGHTA and CDR2 FQGNSA. Trimming removed 4 bases at V and 9 bases at J, with 12 bases between. This clonotype was detected ten times or more. Its antigen is not known. TCRdb reprocessed the reads with MiXCR, giving one entry per CDR3 protein. The sample shows approximately 500,000 distinct CDR3 sequences, roughly a third of them seen only once. The V and J genes are TRBV7-2 and TRBJ2-5, with D perhaps TRBD2 (7 bases). The source is a human donor in good health (CMV status not recorded). Some clones in this sample may be carry-over from other donors' samples. The sequences come from cultured PBMCs, collected from culture after CMV antigen stimulation. CDR3 sequence (DNA): TGTGCCAGCAGCTACCTAGGGGGGGCCCAGTACTTC. The encoded protein is CASSYLGGAQYF. Looking up the rest from reference TRBV7-2 and TRBJ2-5 gives the full variable domain: GAGVSQSPSNKVTEKGKDVELRCDPISGHTALYWYRQSLGQGLEFLIYFQGNSAPDKSGLPSDRFSAERTGGSVSTLTIQRTQQEDSAVYLCASSYLGGAQYFGPGTRLLVL.